This T cell receptor (beta chain) was recorded in a study of post-analysis software for immune sequencing data. Every TCR beta cDNA library bore unique molecular identifiers. Each CDR3 protein is one row after TCRdb ran MiXCR on the PCR reads. The sample contains roughly 600,000 distinct CDR3 sequences, 40% to 50% of which appear only once. Study-wide findings and caveats: F-measure co-clustering was strong for batch-matched samples.

A few counts support this clonotype. Its antigen is unidentified. One junction end does not reproduce the germline sequence, and a read error may be involved. This TCR was sampled from a girl aged 5-17 years with multiple sclerosis. The sample taken for sequencing was blood.

The CDR3 nucleotides read TGCGCCAGCAGCTTGGCGGGGTATGTCTACACCTTC. It translates to CASSLAGYVYTF. The chain uses TRBV5-1 and TRBJ1-2; D gene uncertain. The germline V gene encodes CDR1 SGHRS and CDR2 YFSETQ. The CDR3 extends over 12 amino acids.